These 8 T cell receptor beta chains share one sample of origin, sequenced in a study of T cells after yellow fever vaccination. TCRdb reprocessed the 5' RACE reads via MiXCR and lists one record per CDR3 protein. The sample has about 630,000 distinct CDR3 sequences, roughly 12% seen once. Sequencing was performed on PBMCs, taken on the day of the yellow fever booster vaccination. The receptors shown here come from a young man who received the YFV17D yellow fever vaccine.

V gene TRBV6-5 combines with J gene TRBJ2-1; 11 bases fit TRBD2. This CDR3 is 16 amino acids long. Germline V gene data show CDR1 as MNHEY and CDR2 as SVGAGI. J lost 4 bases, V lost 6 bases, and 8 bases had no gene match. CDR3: CASSRGTSGTYNEQFF. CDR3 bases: TGTGCCAGCAGCAGAGGGACTAGCGGCACTTACAATGAGCAGTTCTTC.

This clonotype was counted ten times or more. The CDR3 DNA sequence: TGTGCCACGGGGAGCTCCTACGAGCAGTACTTC. Translating it yields CATGSSYEQYF. This chain uses TRBV6-2 or TRBV6-3 with TRBJ2-7, with D tentatively TRBD2 (5 bases). The CDR3 has 11 residues. The V gene's germline CDR1 is MNHEY and CDR2 SVGEGT. V dropped 10 bases and J dropped 0 bases, with 7 bases sitting between them.

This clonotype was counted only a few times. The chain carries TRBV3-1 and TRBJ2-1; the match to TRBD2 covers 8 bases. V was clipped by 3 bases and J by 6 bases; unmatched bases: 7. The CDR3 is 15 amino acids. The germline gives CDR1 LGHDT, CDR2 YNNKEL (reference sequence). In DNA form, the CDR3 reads TGTGCCAGCAGCCAGTTCCGGGAGGGGCCCAATGAGCAGTTCTTC. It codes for CASSQFREGPNEQFF.

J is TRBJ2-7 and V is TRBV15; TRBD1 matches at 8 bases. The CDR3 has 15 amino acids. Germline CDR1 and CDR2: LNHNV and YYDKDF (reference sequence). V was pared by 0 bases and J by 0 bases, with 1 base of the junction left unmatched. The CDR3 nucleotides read TGTGCCACCAGCAGAGAGGACAGGGCCTCCTACGAGCAGTACTTC. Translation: CATSREDRASYEQYF. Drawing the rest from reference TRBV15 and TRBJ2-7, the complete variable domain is DAMVIQNPRYQVTQFGKPVTLSCSQTLNHNVMYWYQQKSSQAPKLLFHYYDKDFNNEADTPDNFQSRRPNTSFCFLDIRSPGLGDTAMYLCATSREDRASYEQYFGPGTRLTVT.

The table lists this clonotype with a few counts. CDR3 sequence (DNA): TGCAGTGCTAGGACCCCAATCGTGAGGGAGGGCCGCACAGATACGCAGTATTTT. This translates into CSARTPIVREGRTDTQYF. The chain couples TRBV20-1 to TRBJ2-3; 7 bases map to TRBD2. CDR3 length: 18 residues. J lost 1 base, V lost 3 bases, and 16 bases had no gene match. CDR1 DFQATT and CDR2 SNEGSKA come from the germline V gene (reference sequence).

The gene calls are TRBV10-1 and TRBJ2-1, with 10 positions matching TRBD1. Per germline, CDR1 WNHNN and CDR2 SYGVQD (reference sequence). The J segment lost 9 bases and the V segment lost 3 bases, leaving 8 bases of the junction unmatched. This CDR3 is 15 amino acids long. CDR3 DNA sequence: TGCGCCAGCAGTGATGTAGGACAGGGGGACACTGAGCAGTTCTTC. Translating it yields CASSDVGQGDTEQFF.

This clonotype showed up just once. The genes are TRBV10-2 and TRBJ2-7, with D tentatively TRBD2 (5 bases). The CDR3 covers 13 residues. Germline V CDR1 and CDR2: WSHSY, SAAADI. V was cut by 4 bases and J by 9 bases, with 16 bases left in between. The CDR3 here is CASSAPMARVQYF. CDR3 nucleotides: TGCGCCAGCAGTGCCCCCATGGCGAGGGTGCAGTACTTC.

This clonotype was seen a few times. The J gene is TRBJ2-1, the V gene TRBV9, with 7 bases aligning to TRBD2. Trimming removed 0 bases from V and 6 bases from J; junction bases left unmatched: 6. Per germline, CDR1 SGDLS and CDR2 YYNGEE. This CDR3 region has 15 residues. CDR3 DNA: TGTGCCAGCAGCGTAGACGGCGGGAGCGGCAATGAGCAGTTCTTC. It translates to CASSVDGGSGNEQFF.